The 18 T cell receptor beta chains reported below all come from one sample, sequenced in a study of T-cell reconstitution after alpha-beta-depleted transplantation in children. Unique molecular identifiers were used in preparing the TCRbeta library. MiXCR, applied by TCRdb to the PCR reads, yields one record per CDR3 protein. The sample gives about 540,000 distinct CDR3 sequences, around 20% of which show up once; 2.5% to 3.5% is in the top ten. The specimen was PBMCs from the stem cell graft donor, collected from the stem cell graft. The receptors derive from a human donor who donated a stem cell graft to a child with acute lymphoblastic leukemia.

The chain joins TRBV5-1 to TRBJ2-5, with TRBD2 matching over 14 bases. V lost 4 bases and J lost 5; bases outside the gene matches: 10. The CDR3 is made up of 17 amino acids. Germline CDR1 SGHRS, CDR2 YFSETQ. CDR3 in amino acids: CASSPPGLAGAGETQYF. The CDR3 DNA reads as TGCGCCAGCAGCCCGCCGGGACTAGCGGGAGCTGGTGAGACCCAGTACTTC.

This clonotype has only a few counts. The chain employs TRBV4-2 and TRBJ2-3; D possibly corresponds to TRBD2 (5 bases). Trimming took off 4 bases at V and 14 bases at J, with 16 bases between the two ends. The germline CDR1 and CDR2 sequences are LGHNA and YNFKEQ. CDR3 size: 12 residues. The CDR3 sequence is CASSRTADALYF. In DNA, the CDR3 is TGTGCCAGCAGCCGTACAGCGGATGCCTTGTATTTT.

V gene TRBV6-4 combines with J gene TRBJ1-2; D gene uncertain. V dropped 0 bases and J dropped 5 bases, with 13 bases sitting between them. Germline CDR1 is MRHNA and CDR2 is SNTAGT. The CDR3 extends over 15 amino acids. The CDR3 DNA reads TGTGCCAGCAGTGACTCAGCAGCAGAAGGGTATGGCTACACCTTC. Encoded protein: CASSDSAAEGYGYTF.

The chain is built from TRBV12-3 or TRBV12-4 and TRBJ2-1; 13 nucleotides line up with TRBD2. Unmatched junction bases numbered 11, after V lost 5 bases and J lost 10 bases. The CDR3 is 16 residues long. CDR3 DNA: TGTGCCAGCAGTGGGACTAGCGGGACCCCTTCGGAGGAGCAGTTCTTC. It encodes CASSGTSGTPSEEQFF.

V is TRBV4-2 and J is TRBJ2-7; TRBD1 matches at 8 bases. CDR3 length: 15 amino acids. Looked up from germline, CDR1 is LGHNA and CDR2 is YNFKEQ. The ends lost 3 bases at V and 7 bases at J; junction bases unmatched: 11. The CDR3 DNA follows: TGTGCCAGCAGCCAGGCCCCCCAGGGGGCTGGAGAGCAGTACTTC. Translation gives CASSQAPQGAGEQYF.

In its sample, this clonotype was seen a few times. V gene TRBV4-1 combines with J gene TRBJ2-1, with D hard to call. V was clipped by 1 base and J by 9 bases, with 7 bases between them. The germline V gene encodes CDR1 MGHRA and CDR2 YSYEKL. The CDR3 runs to 12 residues. The CDR3 DNA reads TGCGCCAGCAGCCAAGTGGTCGGTGAGCAGTTCTTC. Translating gives CASSQVVGEQFF.

This clonotype was seen more than once but under ten times. The gene calls are TRBV5-6 and TRBJ1-1, with unresolved D. V lost 2 bases and J 2 bases, leaving 10 bases between the germline ends. The CDR3 covers 14 residues. The germline gives CDR1 SGHDT, CDR2 YYEEEE. The CDR3 is CASSLAMDNTEAFF. In nucleotides, the CDR3 is TGTGCCAGCAGCTTAGCTATGGATAACACTGAAGCTTTCTTT.

The chain recombines TRBV19 with TRBJ1-5; no reliable D call. V was clipped by 6 bases and J by 6 bases, with 9 bases between them. This CDR3 is 12 amino acids long. Germline lookup yields CDR1 LNHDA and CDR2 SQIVND (reference sequence). The CDR3 loop reads CASRQRPQPQHF. CDR3 sequence (DNA): TGTGCCAGTAGACAGCGTCCTCAGCCCCAGCATTTT.

This clonotype turned up a few times. This chain joins TRBV25-1 and TRBJ2-1; 9 bases fit TRBD1. CDR1 and CDR2 (germline): MGHDK, SYGVNS. V lost 8 bases, J lost 4 bases, and 6 bases stayed unmatched. This CDR3 has 14 amino acids. CDR3 sequence (DNA): TGTGCCAGCGAGGGACAGGGTCCATACAATGAGCAGTTCTTC. Translating it yields CASEGQGPYNEQFF.

CDR3 sequence: CASSLGGTAFNYGYTF. The CDR3, as DNA: TGTGCCAGCAGCTTAGGTGGGACAGCTTTTAACTATGGCTACACCTTC. V and J are TRBV7-9 and TRBJ1-2, with 7 bases identical to TRBD1. With 1 base clipped from V and 1 base from J, the junction kept 6 bases outside the gene matches. The CDR3 length is 16 residues. CDR1 is SEHNR, CDR2 FQNEAQ, per germline (reference sequence).

This clonotype showed up just a few times. The J gene is TRBJ1-5, the V gene TRBV12-3 or TRBV12-4; D is ambiguous. Trimming left V 3 bases short and J 3 bases short, with 6 bases between. The CDR3 loop spans 13 amino acids. The CDR3 is CASSFGDNQPQHF. CDR3 sequence (DNA): TGTGCCAGCAGTTTTGGAGACAATCAGCCCCAGCATTTT.

Only a few counts were recorded for this clonotype. The chain links TRBV29-1 to TRBJ2-7, with D possibly matching TRBD2 (6 bases). Looked up from germline, CDR1 is SQVTM and CDR2 is ANQGSEA. V lost 5 bases and J lost 2, with 13 bases in between. CDR3 length equals 13 residues. The CDR3 sequence is CSVSGTQAYEQYF. CDR3 DNA sequence: TGCAGCGTTTCCGGGACTCAAGCCTACGAGCAGTACTTC.

The chain combines TRBV4-2 with TRBJ2-1, with 8 positions matching TRBD2. CDR1 is LGHNA, CDR2 YNFKEQ, per germline. The J segment lost 9 bases and the V segment lost 1 base, leaving 8 bases of the junction unmatched. The CDR3 extends over 15 amino acids. CDR3 region: CASSQGEASGREQFF. The CDR3, as DNA: TGTGCCAGCAGCCAAGGAGAGGCTAGCGGGCGTGAGCAGTTCTTC.

J is TRBJ2-1 and V is TRBV11-1; TRBD2 aligns across 12 bases. The CDR3 contains 15 residues. Germline CDR1 is SGHAT and CDR2 is FQDESV (reference sequence). V was pared by 5 bases and J by 8 bases, with 7 bases of the junction left unmatched. In DNA form, the CDR3 reads TGTGCCAGCAGCCAGACTAGCGGGAGAGCCGATGAGCAGTTCTTC. It codes for CASSQTSGRADEQFF.

This clonotype was seen more than once but under ten times. V gene TRBV29-1 combines with J gene TRBJ2-1; maybe TRBD2 (6 bases). Germline CDR1 and CDR2: SQVTM and ANQGSEA. The CDR3 is made up of 15 amino acids. V shed 3 bases and J shed 9 bases, with 21 bases lying between them. CDR3 bases: TGCAGCGTTGAGTCGGGGCGCGGGGTCAGGAGTGAGCAGTTCTTC. It is translated as CSVESGRGVRSEQFF.

This chain links TRBV29-1 with TRBJ1-5; 8 nucleotides agree with TRBD1. The CDR3 spans 13 residues. CDR1 is SQVTM and CDR2 is ANQGSEA in the germline V gene. V was pared by 3 bases and J by 2 bases, with 0 bases of the junction left unmatched. CDR3 DNA sequence: TGCAGCGTTGAGACAGGGGGCAATCAGCCCCAGCATTTT. Translating gives CSVETGGNQPQHF.

There are a few counts of this clonotype. The rearrangement links TRBV5-1 to TRBJ2-1; D is unclear. The CDR3 runs 13 residues. V was clipped by 4 bases and J by 6 bases, with 11 bases between them. Looked up from germline, CDR1 is SGHRS and CDR2 is YFSETQ. CDR3 DNA: TGCGCCAGCAGCCGCGGAACTGGCAATGAGCAGTTCTTC. It is translated as CASSRGTGNEQFF.

In this sample, this clonotype turned up a few times. V gene TRBV29-1 combines with J gene TRBJ2-1, with D hard to call. CDR1 is SQVTM and CDR2 is ANQGSEA in the germline V gene. The CDR3 is 14 residues long. Trimming took off 4 bases at V and 0 bases at J, with 10 bases between the two ends. In DNA, the CDR3 is TGCAGCGTTGGTTCGGCGAGCTCCTACAATGAGCAGTTCTTC. Amino acid sequence: CSVGSASSYNEQFF.